The T cell receptor beta chain described here comes from a study of shared clonotypes between healthy human individuals. Study-wide background: The people who gave samples were two women and a few men aged 18 to 49.

V was pared by 7 bases and J by 1 base, with 9 bases of the junction left unmatched. This CDR3 is built from 15 residues. Germline lookup yields CDR1 LNHDA and CDR2 SQIVND (reference sequence). Assay used: immunoSEQ multiplex PCR; TCRdb lists only in-frame clones, some missing. The repertoire holds some 500,000 clones, roughly four fifths seen once, with around 12% in the top ten. V and J are TRBV19 and TRBJ2-7, with 8 bases identical to TRBD1. This TCR was sampled from a woman aged 40-49 years in good health. Some clones in this sample may be carry-over from other donors' samples. Input material: PBMCs. The DNA for the CDR3 is TGTGCCAGTACTCCGACAGGGGTAACTTCCTACGAGCAGTACTTC. It yields the protein CASTPTGVTSYEQYF.